This TCR beta chain emerged from a study of blood T cell repertoires in COVID-19 (dated by TCRdb to between 2020 and 2021). Broadly, across the study: Samples covering the acute and convalescent phases of COVID-19 were provided by collaborators in the United States, Italy and Spain. The prospective study material was composed of cDNA or gDNA derived from T cells, B-cell-depleted T cells, or PBMCs. Subjects who had been exposed to COVID-19, were actively infected with it, or had recovered from it provided the deeply sampled blood TCRbeta repertoires that made up the dataset. The repertoires were released in a freely available public database meant as a resource for research on the immune response to SARS-CoV-2. The samples were drawn from the first 160 participants of the ongoing ImmuneRACE study and from roughly 1,300 subjects provided by 6 global collaborators. Nearly every sample came with metadata listing a de-identified subject ID, COVID-19 status, age in years and sex. Where HLA class I and class II types were available, the types were taken from metadata supplied by the sample provider, not from assay-based typing. The research as a whole found: How much clinical and demographic metadata was included differed by source and by participant, and the metadata was provided uncurated.

The collaborating institutions used their own protocols to collect whole blood in K2EDTA tubes. For TCRbeta analysis, collaborators shipped samples as frozen whole blood, isolated PBMCs, or DNA extracted from either of those sample types. Comment on this clone: This clone's antigen is unknown. No base-level quality is on record; no much larger clone is a single base apart.

TCRbeta CDR3 regions were amplified from genomic DNA using the immunoSEQ Assay, a bias-controlled multiplex PCR. Regarding the original processing steps: The number of nucleated cells in each sample was estimated from the amplification of reference gene primers within the assay. Sequence reads were collapsed and filtered to measure the absolute abundance of every unique TCRbeta CDR3 rearrangement. Productive Simpson clonality was computed per sample as the square root of Simpson's diversity index over productive rearrangements. Here the immuneACCESS table is served through TCRdb, limited to in-frame sequences with V and J called. Missing clones are a known gap in these copies; in checked studies unresolved V genes cover under half, and the rest lacks a known reason. V, J and clone size reflect that table, while D and trimming were determined from the DNA. A total of over 250,000 clones appear in this sample, 70% to 90% of them only once. In total, the top ten clones hold about 5.1% of the sample.

The germline V gene gives CDR1 as SGHDN and CDR2 as FVKESK. The CDR3 goes from the cysteine to the phenylalanine over 16 residues. The entry retains the CDR3 DNA only, 48 bases that are in frame from base 1. V and J lose 5 bases and 1 base, and a span of 14 bases separates them. The TCR sequence derives from a man aged 45-65 years with active or convalescent COVID-19. The chain joins TRBV14 to TRBJ2-2; perhaps TRBD2 is the D gene, with 6 bases matching. The source material was peripheral blood. CDR3 sequence: CASSDPSSGNTGELFF. DNA sequence: TGTGCCAGCAGCGACCCAAGTAGCGGGAACACCGGGGAGCTGTTTTTT.